One sample yielded the 14 T cell receptor beta chains listed below, sequenced in a study of cytomegalovirus exposure and HLA in healthy donors. Amplification used 60 Vbeta primers and 13 Jbeta primers. The protocol was immunoSEQ multiplex PCR, while the TCRdb copy is restricted to in-frame clones and leaves out a portion. The data show under 70,000 clones, roughly 85% seen once. Sequencing input: PBMCs. The origin of the receptors is a woman under 40 in good health and CMV-seronegative.

The CDR3: CASSFVGRGDNEQFF. The DNA of the CDR3 is TGTGCCAGCAGCTTTGTTGGGCGGGGGGACAATGAGCAGTTCTTC. The chain links TRBV5-6 to TRBJ2-1; 8 nucleotides agree with TRBD2. The ends lost 2 bases at V and 5 bases at J; junction bases unmatched: 6. The germline CDR1 and CDR2 sequences are SGHDT and YYEEEE. The CDR3 has 15 amino acids.

This chain connects TRBV9 to TRBJ2-1, with TRBD2 matching 13 bases. The CDR3 has 18 amino acids. Trimming took 3 bases from V and 0 from J; bases not matched to a gene: 6. Germline CDR1 SGDLS, CDR2 YYNGEE. The CDR3 region has the DNA TGTGCCAGCAGCGACACCGGGACTAGCGGGAACTCCTACAATGAGCAGTTCTTC. Protein product: CASSDTGTSGNSYNEQFF.

The V and J genes are TRBV28 and TRBJ1-2; 8 bases agree with TRBD1. The V and J ends lost 6 bases and 8 bases, in that order; junction bases with no gene match: 14. CDR1 and CDR2 (germline): MDHEN, SYDVKM. The CDR3 sequence is 15 residues long. The CDR3 sequence: CASSQGQVGGRGYTF. The DNA for the CDR3 is TGTGCCAGCAGCCAGGGACAGGTTGGGGGACGAGGCTACACCTTC.

The J gene is TRBJ1-5, the V gene TRBV5-6; D is uncertain. CDR1 and CDR2 from the germline V gene are SGHDT and YYEEEE. Trimming took off 2 bases at V and 6 bases at J, with 12 bases between the two ends. CDR3 length: 14 residues. The CDR3 sequence is CASSFSEGSQPQHF. The CDR3 DNA reads TGTGCCAGCAGCTTTAGCGAGGGTAGTCAGCCCCAGCATTTT.

The V gene is TRBV10-1, the J gene TRBJ2-1; 9 bases agree with TRBD2. The germline V gene encodes CDR1 WNHNN and CDR2 SYGVQD (reference sequence). The CDR3 is made up of 16 amino acids. V gave up 4 bases and J gave up 7 bases; unmatched junction bases: 11. CDR3 protein: CASSAQGRGGLNEQFF. The CDR3, as DNA: TGCGCCAGCAGTGCCCAAGGGCGGGGGGGCCTTAATGAGCAGTTCTTC.

The gene calls are TRBV7-9 and TRBJ1-6, with D tentatively TRBD1 (5 bases). Germline-derived CDR1 and CDR2 are SEHNR and FQNEAQ (reference sequence). This CDR3 has 14 amino acids. Trimming stripped 3 bases from V and 7 bases from J, with 10 bases between. CDR3 nucleotide sequence: TGTGCCAGCAGCTTTGGCAGGGTAAATTCACCCCTCCACTTT. This gives the protein CASSFGRVNSPLHF. The full variable domain, completed using reference TRBV7-9 and TRBJ1-6, is DTGVSQNPRHKITKRGQNVTFRCDPISEHNRLYWYRQTLGQGPEFLTYFQNEAQLEKSRLLSDRFSAERPKGSFSTLEIQRTEQGDSAMYLCASSFGRVNSPLHFGNGTRLTVT.

The V and J genes are TRBV6-5 and TRBJ1-1, with a weak D call TRBD1 (5 bases). Germline loops: CDR1 MNHEY, CDR2 SVGAGI. This CDR3 has 16 amino acids. Trimming cost V 2 bases and J 0 bases, with 13 bases left between them. The DNA of the CDR3 is TGTGCCAGCAGTTACGAGGTCAGACAGATGAACACTGAAGCTTTCTTT. Translated, it gives CASSYEVRQMNTEAFF.

The rearrangement joins TRBV7-3 to TRBJ2-2; 7 positions agree with TRBD1. CDR1 and CDR2 (germline): SGHTA, FQGTGA. This CDR3 is 13 amino acids long. V was pared by 3 bases and J by 5 bases, with 0 bases of the junction left unmatched. CDR3 nucleotide sequence: TGTGCCAGCAGCTTGACAGGGACCGGGGAGCTGTTTTTT. It codes for CASSLTGTGELFF.

The chain links TRBV28 to TRBJ2-1; 10 bases are shared with TRBD2. V lost 5 bases, J lost 4 bases, and 8 bases stayed unmatched. Germline assignment: CDR1 MDHEN and CDR2 SYDVKM. CDR3 length: 16 residues. This CDR3 is CASSLQREGLYNEQFF. The CDR3, as DNA: TGTGCCAGCAGTCTACAGCGGGAGGGTCTATACAATGAGCAGTTCTTC.

The V and J genes are TRBV28 and TRBJ2-4, with 8 nucleotides matching TRBD1. The J segment lost 7 bases and the V segment lost 1 base, leaving 9 bases of the junction unmatched. This CDR3 contains 16 residues. Per germline, CDR1 MDHEN and CDR2 SYDVKM. The CDR3 bases are TGTGCCAGCAGTTTATTTCTTCAGGGGGCTCGGAACATTCAGTACTTC. Protein: CASSLFLQGARNIQYF. Drawing the rest from reference TRBV28 and TRBJ2-4, the complete variable domain is DVKVTQSSRYLVKRTGEKVFLECVQDMDHENMFWYRQDPGLGLRLIYFSYDVKMKEKGDIPEGYSVSREKKERFSLILESASTNQTSMYLCASSLFLQGARNIQYFGAGTRLSVL.

This clone was observed a few times. CDR3 DNA: TGTGCCAGCAGCTCCGGACAGGATGGGGAAAAACTGTTTTTT. Protein sequence: CASSSGQDGEKLFF. The genes are TRBV6-5 and TRBJ1-4, with 7 bases aligning to TRBD1. V dropped 6 bases and J dropped 8; count of bases not matched to a gene: 9. The CDR3 is made up of 14 amino acids. In germline, CDR1 is MNHEY, CDR2 SVGAGI.

The CDR3: CASSVVSLAGSTDTQYF. The DNA of the CDR3 is TGTGCCAGCAGCGTAGTGTCTCTAGCGGGGAGCACAGATACGCAGTATTTT. This chain connects TRBV9 to TRBJ2-3; 9 bases fit TRBD2. Unmatched junction bases numbered 5, after V lost 0 bases and J lost 0 bases. CDR1 and CDR2 (germline): SGDLS, YYNGEE. This CDR3 is 17 amino acids long.

As regards this clone: One junction end disagrees with the germline gene, perhaps due to a read error. This rearrangement joins TRBV7-7 to TRBJ2-1; 7 bases match TRBD1. The CDR3 runs to 15 residues. CDR1 is SSHAT, CDR2 FNYEAQ, per germline (reference sequence). The CDR3 spells CASSLEGSGGNEQFF. CDR3 DNA sequence: TGTGCTAGCAGCTTAGAGGGGTCAGGGGGCAATGAGCAGTTCTTC.

As for this clone: The junction departs from germline at one end; a sequencing error may be responsible. The J gene is TRBJ1-1, the V gene TRBV7-9; weak D call: TRBD1 (5 bases). This CDR3 has 12 amino acids. CDR1 and CDR2 from the germline V gene are SEHNR and FQNEAQ (reference sequence). This CDR3 reads CSSSLTGDEAFF. The CDR3 DNA is TGTTCCAGCAGCTTAACAGGTGATGAAGCTTTCTTT.